This T cell receptor (beta chain) was sequenced in a study of blood T cell repertoires in COVID-19. After removal of 5 bases from V and 6 bases from J, the junction contained 8 bases not matched to a gene. Germline V gene lookup returns CDR1 MNHEY and CDR2 SVGEGT. The CDR3 spans 14 residues. In the original workflow: Researchers report that nucleated cell counts were estimated from reference gene primer amplification. Clones were sequenced by immunoSEQ multiplex PCR, and TCRdb holds only the in-frame ones, with some missing. V, J and clone size are taken as reported in that table, and D and trimming were inferred from the DNA itself. The data hold roughly 260,000 clones, with approximately 77% observed a single time.

This clonotype was sampled from a young woman with acute or convalescent COVID-19. The chain is built from TRBV6-2 or TRBV6-3 and TRBJ1-1; 8 nucleotides line up with TRBD1. The sample comprised peripheral blood. The CDR3 protein is CASSPLGQGPEAFF. The DNA of the CDR3 is TGTGCCAGCAGTCCCCTCGGACAGGGACCTGAAGCTTTCTTT.